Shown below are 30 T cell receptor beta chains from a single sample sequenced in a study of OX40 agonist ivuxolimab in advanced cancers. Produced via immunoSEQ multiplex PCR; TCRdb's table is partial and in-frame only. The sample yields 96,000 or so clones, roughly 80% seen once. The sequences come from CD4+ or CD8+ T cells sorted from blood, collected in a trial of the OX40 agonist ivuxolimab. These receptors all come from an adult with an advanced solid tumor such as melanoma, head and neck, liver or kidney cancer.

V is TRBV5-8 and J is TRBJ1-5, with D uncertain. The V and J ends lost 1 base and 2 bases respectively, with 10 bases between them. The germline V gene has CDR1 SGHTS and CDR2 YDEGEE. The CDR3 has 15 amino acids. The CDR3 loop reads CASSLRGIRNQPQHF. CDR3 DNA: TGTGCCAGCAGCTTGAGAGGTATACGCAATCAGCCCCAGCATTTT.

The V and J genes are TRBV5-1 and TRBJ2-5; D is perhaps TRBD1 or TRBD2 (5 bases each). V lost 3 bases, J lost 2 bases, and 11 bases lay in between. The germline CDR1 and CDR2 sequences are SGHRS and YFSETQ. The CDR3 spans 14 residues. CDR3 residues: CASSSARGQETQYF. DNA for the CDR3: TGCGCCAGCAGCTCCGCGAGGGGACAAGAGACCCAGTACTTC.

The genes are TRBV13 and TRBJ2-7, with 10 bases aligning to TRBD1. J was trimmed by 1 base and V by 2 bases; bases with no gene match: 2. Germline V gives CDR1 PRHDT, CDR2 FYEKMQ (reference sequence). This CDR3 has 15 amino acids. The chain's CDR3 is CASSLKGQGSYEQYF. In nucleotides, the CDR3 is TGTGCCAGCAGCTTAAAGGGACAGGGGTCCTACGAGCAGTACTTC. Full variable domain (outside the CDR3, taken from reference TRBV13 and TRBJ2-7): AAGVIQSPRHLIKEKRETATLKCYPIPRHDTVYWYQQGPGQDPQFLISFYEKMQSDKGSIPDRFSAQQFSDYHSELNMSSLELGDSALYFCASSLKGQGSYEQYFGPGTRLTVT.

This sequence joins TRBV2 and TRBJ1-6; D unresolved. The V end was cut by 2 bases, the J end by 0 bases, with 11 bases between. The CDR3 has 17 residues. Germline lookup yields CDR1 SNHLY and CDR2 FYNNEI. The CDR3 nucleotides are TGTGCCAGCAGTGAATTGGCCAGGAACTCCTATAATTCACCCCTCCACTTT. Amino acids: CASSELARNSYNSPLHF.

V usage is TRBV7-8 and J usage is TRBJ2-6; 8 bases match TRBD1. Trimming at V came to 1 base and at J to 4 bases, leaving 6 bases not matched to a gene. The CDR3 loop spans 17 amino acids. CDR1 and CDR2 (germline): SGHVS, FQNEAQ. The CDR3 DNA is TGTGCCAGCAGCTTAGATCAGGGGGCGCAAGGGGCCAACGTCCTGACTTTC. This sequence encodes CASSLDQGAQGANVLTF.

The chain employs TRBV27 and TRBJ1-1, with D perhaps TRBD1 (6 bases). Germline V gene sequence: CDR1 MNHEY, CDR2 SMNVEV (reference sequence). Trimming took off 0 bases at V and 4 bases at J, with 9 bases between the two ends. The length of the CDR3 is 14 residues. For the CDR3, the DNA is TGTGCCAGCAGTTTATCAGGACAGTCCACTGAAGCTTTCTTT. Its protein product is CASSLSGQSTEAFF.

The CDR3 is CASYPRRQGENTEAFF. CDR3 nucleotide sequence: TGTGCCAGCTACCCCCGGAGGCAGGGGGAGAACACTGAAGCTTTCTTT. This chain uses TRBV6-6 with TRBJ1-1; 7 bases agree with TRBD1. This CDR3 contains 16 residues. The germline gives CDR1 MNHNY, CDR2 SVGAGI (reference sequence). Germline trimming cut 8 bases from V and 1 base from J; bases unmatched to any gene: 13.

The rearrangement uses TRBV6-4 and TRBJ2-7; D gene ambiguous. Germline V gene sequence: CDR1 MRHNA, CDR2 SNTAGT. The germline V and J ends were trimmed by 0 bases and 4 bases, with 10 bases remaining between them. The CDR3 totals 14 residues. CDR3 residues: CASSDSDAGYEQYF. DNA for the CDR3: TGTGCCAGCAGTGACTCGGACGCCGGATACGAGCAGTACTTC.

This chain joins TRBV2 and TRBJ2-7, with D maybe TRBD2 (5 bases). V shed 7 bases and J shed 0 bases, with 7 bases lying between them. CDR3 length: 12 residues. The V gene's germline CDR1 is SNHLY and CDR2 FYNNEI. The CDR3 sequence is CASTAGSYEQYF. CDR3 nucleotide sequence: TGTGCCAGCACCGCGGGCTCCTACGAGCAGTACTTC.

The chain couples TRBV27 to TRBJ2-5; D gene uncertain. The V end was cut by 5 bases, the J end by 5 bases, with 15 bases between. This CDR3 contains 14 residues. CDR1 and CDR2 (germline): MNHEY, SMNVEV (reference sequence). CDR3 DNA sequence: TGTGCCAGCAGTCCAAGGAGTATATCGGAGACCCAGTACTTC. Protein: CASSPRSISETQYF.

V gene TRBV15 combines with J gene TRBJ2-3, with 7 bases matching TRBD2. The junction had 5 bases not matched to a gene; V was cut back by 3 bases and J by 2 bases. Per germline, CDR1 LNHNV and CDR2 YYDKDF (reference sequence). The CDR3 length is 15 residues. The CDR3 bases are TGTGCCACCAGCAGTCTAGCGGATCTCACAGATACGCAGTATTTT. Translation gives CATSSLADLTDTQYF.

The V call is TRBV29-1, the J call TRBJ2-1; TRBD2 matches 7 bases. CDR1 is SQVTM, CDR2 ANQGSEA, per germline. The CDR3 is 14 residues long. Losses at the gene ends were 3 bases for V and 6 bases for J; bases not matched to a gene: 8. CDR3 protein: CSVDMGTGGNEQFF. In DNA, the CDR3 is TGCAGCGTTGACATGGGAACGGGAGGCAATGAGCAGTTCTTC.

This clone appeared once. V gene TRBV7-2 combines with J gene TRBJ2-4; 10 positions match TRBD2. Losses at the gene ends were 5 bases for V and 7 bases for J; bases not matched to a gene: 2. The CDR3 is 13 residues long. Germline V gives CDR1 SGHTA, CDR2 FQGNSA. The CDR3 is CASSQRGGNIQYF. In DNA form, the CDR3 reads TGTGCCAGCAGCCAGCGGGGGGGCAACATTCAGTACTTC.

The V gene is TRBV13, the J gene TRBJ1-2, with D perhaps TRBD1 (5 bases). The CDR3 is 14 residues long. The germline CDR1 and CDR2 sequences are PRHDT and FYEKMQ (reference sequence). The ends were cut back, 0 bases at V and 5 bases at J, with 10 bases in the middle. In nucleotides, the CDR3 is TGTGCCAGCAGCTTAGGCCCGGGGGAGTATGGCTACACCTTC. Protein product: CASSLGPGEYGYTF.

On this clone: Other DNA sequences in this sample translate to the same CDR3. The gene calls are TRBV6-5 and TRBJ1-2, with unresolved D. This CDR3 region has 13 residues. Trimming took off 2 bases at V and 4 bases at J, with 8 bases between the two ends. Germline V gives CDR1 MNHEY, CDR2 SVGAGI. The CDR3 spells CASSYGSFYGYTF. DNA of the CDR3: TGTGCCAGCAGTTACGGGTCCTTCTATGGCTACACCTTC.

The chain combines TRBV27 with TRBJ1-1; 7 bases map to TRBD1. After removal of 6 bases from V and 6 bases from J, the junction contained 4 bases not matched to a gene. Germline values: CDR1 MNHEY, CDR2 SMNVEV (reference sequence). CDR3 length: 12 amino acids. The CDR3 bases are TGTGCCAGCAGGACAGGGCCGGCTGAAGCTTTCTTT. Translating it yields CASRTGPAEAFF.

The CDR3: CASSSKGVDTEAFF. As DNA, the CDR3 is TGTGCCAGCTCATCGAAAGGGGTTGACACTGAAGCTTTCTTT. This chain uses TRBV18 with TRBJ1-1; the D gene is possibly TRBD1 (5 bases). Germline lookup yields CDR1 KGHSH and CDR2 LQKENI. The CDR3 loop spans 14 amino acids. V was clipped by 5 bases and J by 3 bases, with 13 bases between them.

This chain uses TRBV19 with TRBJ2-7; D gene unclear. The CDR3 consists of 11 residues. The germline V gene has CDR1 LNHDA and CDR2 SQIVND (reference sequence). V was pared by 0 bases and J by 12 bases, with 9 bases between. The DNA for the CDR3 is TGTGCCAGTAGTATAGATCACCCCCGGTACTTC. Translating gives CASSIDHPRYF.

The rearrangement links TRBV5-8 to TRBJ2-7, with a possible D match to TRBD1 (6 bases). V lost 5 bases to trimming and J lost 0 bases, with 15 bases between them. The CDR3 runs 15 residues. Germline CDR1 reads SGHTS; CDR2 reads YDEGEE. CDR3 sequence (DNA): TGTGCCAGCAGTTGGGGGACACGGAGCTCCTACGAGCAGTACTTC. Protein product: CASSWGTRSSYEQYF.

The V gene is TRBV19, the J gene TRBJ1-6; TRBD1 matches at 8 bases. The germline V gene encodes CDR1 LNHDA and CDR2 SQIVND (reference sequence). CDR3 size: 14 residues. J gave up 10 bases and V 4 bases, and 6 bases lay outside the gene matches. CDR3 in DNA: TGTGCCAGTAGTACCTCGGACAGGGTATCACCCCTCCACTTT. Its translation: CASSTSDRVSPLHF.

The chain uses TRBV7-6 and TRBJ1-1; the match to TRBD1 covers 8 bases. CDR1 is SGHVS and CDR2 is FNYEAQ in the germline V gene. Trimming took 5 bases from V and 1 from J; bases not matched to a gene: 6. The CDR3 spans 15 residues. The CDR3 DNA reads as TGTGCCAGCAGCGCCAGACAGGGGACGAACACTGAAGCTTTCTTT. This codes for CASSARQGTNTEAFF.

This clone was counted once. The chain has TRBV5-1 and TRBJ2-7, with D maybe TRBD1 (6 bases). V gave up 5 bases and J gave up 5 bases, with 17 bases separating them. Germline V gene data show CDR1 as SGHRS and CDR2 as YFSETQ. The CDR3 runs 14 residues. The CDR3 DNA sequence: TGCGCCAGCAGGTCGTCAGGGGATAGTAACGAGCAGTACTTC. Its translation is CASRSSGDSNEQYF.

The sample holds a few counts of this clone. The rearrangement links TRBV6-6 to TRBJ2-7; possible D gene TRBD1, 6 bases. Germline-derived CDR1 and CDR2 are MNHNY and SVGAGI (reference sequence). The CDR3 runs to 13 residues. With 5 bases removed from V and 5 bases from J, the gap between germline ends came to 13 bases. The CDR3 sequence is CASSRGRGNEQYF. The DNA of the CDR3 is TGTGCCAGCAGTCGGGGCAGGGGCAACGAGCAGTACTTC.

The CDR3 bases are TGTGCCAGCAGCTTACAGGAGAACACTGAAGCTTTCTTT. It encodes CASSLQENTEAFF. The chain employs TRBV11-3 and TRBJ1-1; D is uncertain. Trimming left V 2 bases short and J 1 base short, with 5 bases between. CDR1 is SGHNT, CDR2 YENEEA, per germline. The CDR3 has 13 residues.

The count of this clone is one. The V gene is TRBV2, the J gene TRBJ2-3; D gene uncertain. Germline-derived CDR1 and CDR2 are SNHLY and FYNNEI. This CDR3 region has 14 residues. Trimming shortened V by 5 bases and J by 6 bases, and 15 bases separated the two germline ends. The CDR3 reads CASSPGPSVDTQYF. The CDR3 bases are TGTGCCAGCAGTCCGGGTCCCTCAGTGGATACGCAGTATTTT.

The CDR3 sequence: CAWSATGAGYGYTF. For the CDR3, the DNA is TGTGCCTGGAGTGCGACAGGGGCGGGCTATGGCTACACCTTC. The chain couples TRBV30 to TRBJ1-2; 8 bases map to TRBD1. The CDR3 length is 14 residues. Germline-derived CDR1 and CDR2 are GTSNPN and SVGIG (reference sequence). The V gene end was trimmed by 1 base and the J gene end by 4 bases; junction bases not matched to a gene: 5.

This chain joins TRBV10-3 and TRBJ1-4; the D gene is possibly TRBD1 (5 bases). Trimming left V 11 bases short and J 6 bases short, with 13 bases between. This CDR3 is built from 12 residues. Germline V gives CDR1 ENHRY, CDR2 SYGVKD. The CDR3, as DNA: TGTGCCGCAGCAGGGACGGATGAAAAACTGTTTTTT. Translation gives CAAAGTDEKLFF.

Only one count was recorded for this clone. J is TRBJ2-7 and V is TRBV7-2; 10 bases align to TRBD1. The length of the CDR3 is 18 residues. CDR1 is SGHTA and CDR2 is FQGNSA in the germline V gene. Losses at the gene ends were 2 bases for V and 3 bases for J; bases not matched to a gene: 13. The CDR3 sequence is CASSLTGTGAFSRYEQYF. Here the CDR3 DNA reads TGTGCCAGCAGCTTAACCGGGACAGGGGCGTTTTCGCGCTACGAGCAGTACTTC.

CDR3 sequence: CASWGAGVRNTEAFF. In nucleotides, the CDR3 is TGCGCCAGCTGGGGGGCAGGGGTACGGAACACTGAAGCTTTCTTT. This chain connects TRBV5-1 to TRBJ1-1, with D perhaps matching TRBD1 (6 bases). Trimming stripped 7 bases from V and 1 base from J, with 17 bases between. The CDR3 is 15 amino acids. Germline assignment: CDR1 SGHRS and CDR2 YFSETQ.

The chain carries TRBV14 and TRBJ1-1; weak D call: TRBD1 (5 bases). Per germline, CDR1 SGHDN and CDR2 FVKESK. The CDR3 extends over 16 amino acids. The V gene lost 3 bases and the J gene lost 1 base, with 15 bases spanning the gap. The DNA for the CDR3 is TGTGCCAGCAGCCAGAGGGGACTGGACGGGAACACTGAAGCTTTCTTT. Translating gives CASSQRGLDGNTEAFF.